This T cell receptor beta chain was found in a study of regulatory T cells in long-lasting Graves disease (dated by TCRdb to the early 2020s). About the full investigation: Patients with newly diagnosed Graves' disease had been on antithyroid drugs for under 3 months. This study used TCR sequencing and RNA sequencing of peripheral blood to compare persistent Graves' disease patients against newly diagnosed Graves' disease patients. The study took place in China and was registered as a clinical trial. A total of about 33 samples underwent TCR sequencing, from about 13 patients with persistent Graves' disease and some 20 patients with newly diagnosed Graves' disease. What the research found in general, with its limitations: Compared with newly diagnosed patients, persistent Graves' disease patients had lower TCR Shannon entropy and fewer highly expanded clones, which suggests clonal expansion. The authors noted that the small sample size was a limitation that may lower accuracy. Patients with persistent disease shared more public clonotypes (approximately 2,500) than newly diagnosed patients did (966). Preferential use of TRBV28, TRBJ1-2 and TRBJ2-5 was observed in persistent disease, whereas TRBV20-1 and TRBJ2-1 were favored in newly diagnosed disease. Because the primary lesion, thyroid tissue, could not be accessed, the study looked at peripheral blood alone. Only the TCR beta chain was sequenced and analyzed.

The time point label, read with the paper, signifies: newly diagnosed GD, antithyroid drugs for less than 3 months. For both TCR sequencing and RNA sequencing, RNA was extracted from PBMCs in TRIzol. Graves' disease was diagnosed according to American Thyroid Association guidelines. The patients came from an endocrinology department in Xi'an, China. From each patient, about 9.7 milliliters of peripheral blood was collected into an EDTA anticoagulant tube. PBMCs were isolated by Ficoll Paque Plus density gradient separation without further T cell sorting. An Agilent 2100 Bioanalyzer and agarose gel were used to check RNA quality, while a NanoDrop 2000 measured RNA concentration. From its cysteine to its phenylalanine, the CDR3 spans 13 amino acids. Of all the DNA, just the CDR3 is kept, 39 bases in frame from base 1. From a lookup of the germline V gene, CDR1 and CDR2 are MGHRA and YSYEKL. V was cut back by 4 bases and J by 5 bases, leaving a gap of 11 bases between them.

This clonotype appeared many times. Which antigen it targets is not known. No base-level quality is on record; no much larger clone is a single base apart. The library was built by means of multiplex PCR. These reads were obtained on an Illumina HiSeq 4000. TCR beta libraries were built with iRepertoire HTBI primers and Arm-PCR amplification of CDR3 regions. Gel purification was performed on PCR products prior to sequencing. On the study's bioinformatics: Gene usage analysis of CDR3 amino acid clonotypes relied on the approximately 60 TRBV and 14 TRBJ segments identified across samples. Filtered high-quality paired reads were merged into contigs using COPE and FqMerger. BLAST was used to align contigs to IMGT TRBV, TRBD and TRBJ reference genes, with CDR3 defined following IMGT. Highly expanded clones were defined as clonotypes with a frequency above 0.1%. Repertoire diversity was measured by Shannon entropy, and V-J evenness by the Gini coefficient. Public clonotypes were defined as clonotypes shared by more than one individual. The raw public data were reprocessed by TCRdb itself: fastp quality trimming at Q25, MiXCR clonotype calling, in-frame beta chains only. Each record represents a unique CDR3 protein, reported with the most common genes and DNA among its rows. The V and J calls and clone size are TCRdb's, not the authors'. The sample table contains about 560,000 distinct CDR3 sequences; only one count was recorded for about 16% of them. Of the sample, about 12% is held by the ten largest clones.

This sample also belongs to another study, concerning T cells in Graves' hyperthyroidism and ophthalmopathy. As that second study puts it: Stable Graves' hyperthyroidism was defined as the absence of progression to ophthalmopathy over 18 months of follow-up. Hyperthyroidism patients were newly diagnosed, had a disease duration of under 2 months, and were aged 18 to 65 years. Exclusion was applied to patients with uncontrolled infections, other autoimmune diseases, pregnancy or lactation. Diagnoses were based on clinical symptoms, serum thyroxine and TRAb, thyroid ultrasound and orbital computed tomography. The TCR CDR3 was subjected to a first round of RT-PCR using the HTBI primer set and the Qiagen OneStep RT-PCR kit. Most expanded thyroid clonotypes (frequency above 0.001) were also found in blood, which suggests that blood repertoires may mirror thyroid immune responses. Ophthalmopathy was separated from stable hyperthyroidism by a 13 V-J signature model, with approximately 89% sensitivity and about 81% specificity obtained in cross-validation and 80%/75% obtained in testing. In validation, progression to ophthalmopathy was predicted by the model with 70.59% sensitivity and roughly 76% specificity, a median of around 6.5 months before onset. A discovery cohort of about a hundred patients, about 44 with Graves' ophthalmopathy and about 58 with stable Graves' hyperthyroidism, was used to find distinguishing TCR V-J signatures. Prospective prediction of ophthalmopathy was tested in an independent validation cohort consisting of 18 hyperthyroidism patients and more than 15 patients who later progressed to ophthalmopathy. For training and testing, the roughly 93 patients in the discovery cohort were randomly divided in a 7:3 ratio. The study also compared thyroid tissue and blood T-cell repertoires from about six Graves' hyperthyroidism patients. Following sampling, methimazole starting at 30 mg daily was given to hyperthyroidism patients, and high-dose intravenous methylprednisolone was given to ophthalmopathy patients. The libraries were constructed in a second round of multiplex PCR and then size-selected and purified. Libraries were sequenced paired-end with 100 bp reads on an Illumina HiSeq2000. SOAPnuke was used to process the raw data, throwing out any read that contained adapters or uncalled bases, had a mean Phred below 15, or lacked an exact constant-primer or identifier match. COPE v1.2.5 was used to merge the high-quality paired reads, and each unique nucleotide sequence was defined as a clonotype. Clonotypes were aligned to IMGT TRBV, TRBD and TRBJ reference segments using MiTCR v1.1. Analysis was restricted to V-J combinations with a frequency above 0.0001, which covered approximately 99% of repertoires. A TCS score was defined as the ratio of F50 (clonal expansion) to E x V (chaos), with BLOSUM62-based TCRdist applied between CDR3 peptides within each V-J. Welch's t-statistics and random forest reduced 514 V-J features to under 15, which were used in a naive Bayes classifier (R e1071). Sample size was not statistically predetermined, and blinding of investigators to group allocation was not performed. According to the paper, TCR Vbeta CDR3 sequencing was carried out on roughly 130 peripheral blood samples, which came from fewer than 50 ophthalmopathy, under 80 hyperthyroidism and roughly 17 progressor patients.

Rearrangement joined TRBV4-1 to TRBJ2-5; perhaps TRBD1 is the D gene, with 5 bases matching. The receptor comes from a man aged 18 to 35 with Graves disease. Donor details come from another sample of the same person, matched by shared clones. Here the sequenced sample was peripheral blood mononuclear cells (PBMCs), taken at new diagnosis, from a patient treated with antithyroid drugs. The CDR3 protein is CASSLQGSETQYF. The sequence in DNA is TGCGCCAGCAGCCTGCAGGGTTCCGAGACCCAGTACTTC.